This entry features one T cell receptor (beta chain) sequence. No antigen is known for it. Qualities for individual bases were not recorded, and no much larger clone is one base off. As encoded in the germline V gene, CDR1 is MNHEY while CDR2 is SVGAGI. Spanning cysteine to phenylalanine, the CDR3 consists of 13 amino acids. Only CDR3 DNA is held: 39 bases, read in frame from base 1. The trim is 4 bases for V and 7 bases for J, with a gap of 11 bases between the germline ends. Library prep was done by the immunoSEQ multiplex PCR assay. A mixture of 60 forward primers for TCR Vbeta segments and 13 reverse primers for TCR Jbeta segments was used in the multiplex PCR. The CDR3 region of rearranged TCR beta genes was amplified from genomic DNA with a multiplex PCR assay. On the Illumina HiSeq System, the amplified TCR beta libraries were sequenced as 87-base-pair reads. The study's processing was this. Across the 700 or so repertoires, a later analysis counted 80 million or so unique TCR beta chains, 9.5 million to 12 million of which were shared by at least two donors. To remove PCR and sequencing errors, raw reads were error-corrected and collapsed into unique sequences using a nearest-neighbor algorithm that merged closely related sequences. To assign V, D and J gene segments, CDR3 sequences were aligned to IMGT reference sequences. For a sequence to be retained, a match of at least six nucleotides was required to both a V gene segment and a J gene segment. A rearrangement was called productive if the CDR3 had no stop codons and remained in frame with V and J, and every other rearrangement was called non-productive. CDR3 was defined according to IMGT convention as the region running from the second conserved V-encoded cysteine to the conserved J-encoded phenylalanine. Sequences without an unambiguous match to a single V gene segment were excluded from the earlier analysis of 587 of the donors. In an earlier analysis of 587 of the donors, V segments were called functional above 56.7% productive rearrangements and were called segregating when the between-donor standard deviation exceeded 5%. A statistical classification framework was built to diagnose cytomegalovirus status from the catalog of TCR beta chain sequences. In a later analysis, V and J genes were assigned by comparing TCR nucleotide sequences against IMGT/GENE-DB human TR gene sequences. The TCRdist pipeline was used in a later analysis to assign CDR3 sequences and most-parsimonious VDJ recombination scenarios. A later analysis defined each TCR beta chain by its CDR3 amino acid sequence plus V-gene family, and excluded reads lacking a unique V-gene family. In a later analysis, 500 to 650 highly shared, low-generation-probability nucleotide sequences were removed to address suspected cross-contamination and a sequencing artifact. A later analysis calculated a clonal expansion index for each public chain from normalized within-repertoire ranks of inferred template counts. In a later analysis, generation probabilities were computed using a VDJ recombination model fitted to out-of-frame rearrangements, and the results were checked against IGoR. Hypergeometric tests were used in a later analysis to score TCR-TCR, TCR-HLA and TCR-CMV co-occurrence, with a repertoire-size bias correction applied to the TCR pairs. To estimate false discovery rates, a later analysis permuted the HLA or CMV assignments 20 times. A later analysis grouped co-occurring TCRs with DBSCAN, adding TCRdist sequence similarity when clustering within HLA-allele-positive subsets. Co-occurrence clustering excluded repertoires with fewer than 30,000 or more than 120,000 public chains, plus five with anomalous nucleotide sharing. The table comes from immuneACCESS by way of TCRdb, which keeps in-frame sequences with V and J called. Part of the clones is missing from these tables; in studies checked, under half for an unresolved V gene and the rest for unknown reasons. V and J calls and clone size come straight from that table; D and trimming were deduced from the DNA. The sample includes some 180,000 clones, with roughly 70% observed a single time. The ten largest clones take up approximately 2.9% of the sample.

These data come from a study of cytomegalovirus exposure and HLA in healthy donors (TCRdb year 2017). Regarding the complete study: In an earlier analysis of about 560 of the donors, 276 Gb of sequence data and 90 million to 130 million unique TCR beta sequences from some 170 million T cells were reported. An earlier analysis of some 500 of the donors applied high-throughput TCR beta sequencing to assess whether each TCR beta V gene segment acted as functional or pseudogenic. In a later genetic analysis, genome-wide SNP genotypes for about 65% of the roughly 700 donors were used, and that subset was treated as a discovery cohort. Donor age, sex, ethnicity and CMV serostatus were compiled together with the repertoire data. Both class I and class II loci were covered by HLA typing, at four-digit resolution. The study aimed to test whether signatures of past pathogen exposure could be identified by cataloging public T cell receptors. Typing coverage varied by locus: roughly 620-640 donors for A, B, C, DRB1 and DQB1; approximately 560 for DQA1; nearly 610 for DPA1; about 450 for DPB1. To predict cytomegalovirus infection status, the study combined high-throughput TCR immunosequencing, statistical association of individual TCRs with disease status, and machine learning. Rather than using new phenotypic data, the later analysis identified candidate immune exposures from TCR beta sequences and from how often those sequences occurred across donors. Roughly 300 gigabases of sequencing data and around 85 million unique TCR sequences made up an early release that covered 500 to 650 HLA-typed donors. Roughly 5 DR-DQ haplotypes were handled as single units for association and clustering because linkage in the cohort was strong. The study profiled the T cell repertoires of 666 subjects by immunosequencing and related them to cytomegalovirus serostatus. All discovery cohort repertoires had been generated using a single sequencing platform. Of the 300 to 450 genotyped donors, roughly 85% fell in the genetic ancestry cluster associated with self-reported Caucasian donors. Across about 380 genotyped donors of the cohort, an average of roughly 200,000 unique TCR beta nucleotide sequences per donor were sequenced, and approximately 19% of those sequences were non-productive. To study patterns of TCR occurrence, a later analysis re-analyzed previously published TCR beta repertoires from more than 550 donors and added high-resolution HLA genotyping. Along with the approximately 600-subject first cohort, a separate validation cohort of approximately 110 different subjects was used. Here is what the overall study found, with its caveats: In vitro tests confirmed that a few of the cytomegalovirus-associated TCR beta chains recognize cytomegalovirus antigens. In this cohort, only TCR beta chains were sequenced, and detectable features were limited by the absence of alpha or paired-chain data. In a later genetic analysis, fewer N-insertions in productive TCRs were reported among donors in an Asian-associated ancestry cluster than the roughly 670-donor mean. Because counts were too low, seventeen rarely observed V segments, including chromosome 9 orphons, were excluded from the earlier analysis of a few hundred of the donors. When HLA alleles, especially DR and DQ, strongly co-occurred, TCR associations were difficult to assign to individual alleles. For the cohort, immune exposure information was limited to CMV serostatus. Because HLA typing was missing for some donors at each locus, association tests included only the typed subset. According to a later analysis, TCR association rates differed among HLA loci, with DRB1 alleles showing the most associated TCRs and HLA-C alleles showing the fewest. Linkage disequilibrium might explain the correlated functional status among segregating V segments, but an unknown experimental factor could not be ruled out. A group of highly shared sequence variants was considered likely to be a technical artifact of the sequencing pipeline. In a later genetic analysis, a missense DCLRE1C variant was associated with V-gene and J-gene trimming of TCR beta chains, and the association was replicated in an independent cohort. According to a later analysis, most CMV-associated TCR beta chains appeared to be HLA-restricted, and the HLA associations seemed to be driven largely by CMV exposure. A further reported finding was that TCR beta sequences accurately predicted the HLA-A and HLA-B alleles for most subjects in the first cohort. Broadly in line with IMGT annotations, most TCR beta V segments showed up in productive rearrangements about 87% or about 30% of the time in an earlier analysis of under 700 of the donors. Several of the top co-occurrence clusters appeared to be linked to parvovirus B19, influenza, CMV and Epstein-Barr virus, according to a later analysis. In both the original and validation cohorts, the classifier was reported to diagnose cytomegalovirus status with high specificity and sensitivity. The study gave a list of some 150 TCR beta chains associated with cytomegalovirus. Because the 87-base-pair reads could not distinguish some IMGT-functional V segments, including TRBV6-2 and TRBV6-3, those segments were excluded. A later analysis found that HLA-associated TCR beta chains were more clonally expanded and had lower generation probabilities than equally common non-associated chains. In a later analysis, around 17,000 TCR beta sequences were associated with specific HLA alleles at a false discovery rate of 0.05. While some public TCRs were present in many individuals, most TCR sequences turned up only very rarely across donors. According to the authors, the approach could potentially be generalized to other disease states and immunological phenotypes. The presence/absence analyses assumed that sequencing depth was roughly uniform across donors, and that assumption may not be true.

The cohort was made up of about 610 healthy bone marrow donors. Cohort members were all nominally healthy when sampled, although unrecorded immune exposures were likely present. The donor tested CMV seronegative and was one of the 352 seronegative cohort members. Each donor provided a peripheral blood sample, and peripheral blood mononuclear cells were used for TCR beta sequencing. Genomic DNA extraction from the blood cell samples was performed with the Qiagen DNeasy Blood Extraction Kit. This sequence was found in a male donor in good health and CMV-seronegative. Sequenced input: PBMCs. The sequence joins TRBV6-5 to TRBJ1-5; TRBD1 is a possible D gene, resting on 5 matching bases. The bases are TGTGCCAGCAGTTCCCAGGGAAGACAGCCCCAGCATTTT. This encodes CASSSQGRQPQHF.